This is a list of T cell receptor beta chains from one sample in a study of T cell responses to AZD1222 COVID-19 vaccine. Using immunoSEQ multiplex PCR, the repertoire was profiled, and TCRdb retains in-frame clones only, with some absent. In the table there are around 95,000 clones, about 90% of which are singletons. The specimen was peripheral blood, collected on day 0 of AZD1222 vaccination. The receptors were sampled from an adult in good health. Both conserved end residues are part of each CDR3. A D gene is named only where the DNA matches it firmly. The size field is filled for only some rows; it gives once, few, many or a size class.

CDR3 DNA	CDR3 protein	J gene	clone size	D gene	V gene
TGTGCCAGCAGCTTCATGGGACAGGGCCCAACAGATACGCAGTATTTT	CASSFMGQGPTDTQYF	TRBJ2-3	once	TRBD1	TRBV5-4
TGTGCCAGCAGCGTAGGCGGACAGGGAGGAAATCAGCAGTACTTC	CASSVGGQGGNQQYF	TRBJ2-7	-	TRBD1	TRBV9
TGTGCCAGCAGTCCCAAGCAGACTAGCGGGAGAGGTGAGACCCAGTACTTC	CASSPKQTSGRGETQYF	TRBJ2-5	-	TRBD2	TRBV6-6
TGTGCCAGCATTTCGGGACAGTTCCCCCGACACTACGAGCAGTACTTC	CASISGQFPRHYEQYF	TRBJ2-7	once	TRBD1	TRBV2
TGTGCCAGCAGCAAGGGTGATGAGCAGTTCTTC	CASSKGDEQFF	TRBJ2-1	-	-	TRBV13
TGTGCCAGCAGCTTAGAGGGCAGGGTTGGCACTGAAGCTTTCTTT	CASSLEGRVGTEAFF	TRBJ1-1	-	-	TRBV7-2
TGTGCCAGCAACCCTCAAAGAGGGGGCACTGAAGCTTTCTTT	CASNPQRGGTEAFF	TRBJ1-1	-	-	TRBV6-6
TGTGCCTGGAGCGCCGAGGGTAGCGGGATACAAGAGACCCAGTACTTC	CAWSAEGSGIQETQYF	TRBJ2-5	once	TRBD2	TRBV30
TGTGCCAGCAGCTTAGGCGGGAACTCCTACGAGCAGTACTTC	CASSLGGNSYEQYF	TRBJ2-7	-	-	TRBV11-2
TGTGCCAGCAGCTTAGGTGGCAGTGACCTAGCCAAAAACATTCAGTACTTC	CASSLGGSDLAKNIQYF	TRBJ2-4	-	-	TRBV7-8
TGTGCCAGCAGCGCACCGGGACAGCTCTACGAGCAGTACTTC	CASSAPGQLYEQYF	TRBJ2-7	-	TRBD1	TRBV9
TGTGCCAGCAGCCCAGTAGGGGGCTCTGGGGCCAACGTCCTGACTTTC	CASSPVGGSGANVLTF	TRBJ2-6	-	-	TRBV7-3
TGTGCCAGCAGCCAAGATCGAGGGTCGGGGGAGCAGTACTTC	CASSQDRGSGEQYF	TRBJ2-7	-	-	TRBV3-1/TRBV3-2
TGCGCCAAGCTCAAGGGCCCCTTCGACGAGCAGTACTTC	CAKLKGPFDEQYF	TRBJ2-7	-	-	TRBV10-1
TGTGCCAGCAGCTTGATCGAGCAGTACTTC	CASSLIEQYF	TRBJ2-7	-	-	TRBV5-8
TGTGCCAGCAGCCCTAGAGGATCGGGGCTACCCTACGAGCAGTACTTC	CASSPRGSGLPYEQYF	TRBJ2-7	-	-	TRBV9
TGTGCCAGCAGTTCATCCATCAATGAGCAGTTCTTC	CASSSSINEQFF	TRBJ2-1	-	-	TRBV28
TGTGCCAGCAGTTTAACGTTAATCGTCAGTGATGAGCAGTTCTTC	CASSLTLIVSDEQFF	TRBJ2-1	-	-	TRBV28
TGCAGCGTTGAACGCCAGGGTAGGACTGAAGCTTTCTTT	CSVERQGRTEAFF	TRBJ1-1	-	-	TRBV29-1
TGTGCCAGCAGTCGGGACAGCTCCTACGAGCAGTACTTC	CASSRDSSYEQYF	TRBJ2-7	-	TRBD1	TRBV2
TGTGCCAGCAGCTTAGATCCCCTGGCAGTTAGGAAGTTC	CASSLDPLAVRKF	TRBJ2-4	-	-	TRBV11-2
TGCAGTGCTACGACAGGGAGCGAGCAGTACTTC	CSATTGSEQYF	TRBJ2-7	-	TRBD1	TRBV20-1
TGCGCCAGCAACGGAGGCTGGGAAAGCAATCAGCCCCAGCATTTT	CASNGGWESNQPQHF	TRBJ1-5	-	-	TRBV10-2
TGTGCCAGCAGCTCCAGGGACCGGACTAGCCGGAAAAACTACAATGAGCAGTTCTTC	CASSSRDRTSRKNYNEQFF	TRBJ2-1	-	TRBD2	TRBV27
TGTGCCAGTAGTATAGCTCGGACTACCACAGATACGCAGTATTTT	CASSIARTTTDTQYF	TRBJ2-3	once	-	TRBV19
TGCGCCAGCAGCCCGGGACAGGGGGAGGACGAGCAGTACTTC	CASSPGQGEDEQYF	TRBJ2-7	-	TRBD1	TRBV5-1
TGTGCCAGCAGCCAAGGGTTGGTGACGGGCCCCGAGCAGTACTTC	CASSQGLVTGPEQYF	TRBJ2-7	-	-	TRBV4-2
TGTGCCAGCTCGGGGGACAAGGGCTACGAGCAGTACTTC	CASSGDKGYEQYF	TRBJ2-7	-	-	TRBV18
TGTGCCAGCAGTTTTTCTTGGGGCCCTAACACTGAAGCTTTCTTT	CASSFSWGPNTEAFF	TRBJ1-1	-	-	TRBV28
TGTGCCAGCAGTCCCAATAGCAATCAGCCCCAGCATTTT	CASSPNSNQPQHF	TRBJ1-5	-	-	TRBV27
TGCAGCGTTGAGGGTAACTATGGCTACACCTTC	CSVEGNYGYTF	TRBJ1-2	-	-	TRBV29-1
TGTGCCAGCAGCCCGTCCCCAGGACTAGCGGGAGGGCTAGGCGAGCAGTACTTC	CASSPSPGLAGGLGEQYF	TRBJ2-7	-	TRBD2	TRBV7-2
TGTGCCAGCAGCCCGGAGGTAGGGGATACAGATACGCAGTATTTT	CASSPEVGDTDTQYF	TRBJ2-3	once	-	TRBV9
TGTGCCAGCAGTTTATTTGCCGGGGAAACCTACGAGCAGTACTTC	CASSLFAGETYEQYF	TRBJ2-7	-	-	TRBV28
TGTGCCAGCAGTTTTTCGGGAGGTCAGCCCCAGCATTTT	CASSFSGGQPQHF	TRBJ1-5	-	-	TRBV27
TGTGCCAGCAGCATAGGGACAGGGGGCACTGAAGCTTTCTTT	CASSIGTGGTEAFF	TRBJ1-1	-	TRBD1	TRBV11-2
TGTGCCAGCAGCGAGGGGACAGGGATGAACACTGAAGCTTTCTTT	CASSEGTGMNTEAFF	TRBJ1-1	-	TRBD1	TRBV14
TGTGCCTGGAGTGTATTCGGGACAGGGAACACCGGGGAGCTGTTTTTT	CAWSVFGTGNTGELFF	TRBJ2-2	-	TRBD1	TRBV30
TGTGCCAGCAGCCAATCCTCAACTAATGAAAAACTGTTTTTT	CASSQSSTNEKLFF	TRBJ1-4	once	-	TRBV11-2
TGTGCCAGCAGTTCGTACGGAGGATCCTACGAGCAGTACTTC	CASSSYGGSYEQYF	TRBJ2-7	-	-	TRBV27
TGTGCCAGCAGTGACTCCCCGGGACAGGGTGAAAAACTGTTTTTT	CASSDSPGQGEKLFF	TRBJ1-4	once	TRBD1	TRBV25-1
TGTGCCAGCAGTGCCACTCGGACCTACTATGGCTACACCTTC	CASSATRTYYGYTF	TRBJ1-2	once	-	TRBV2
TGTGCCAGTAGTATCGATAGCGGATACGAGCAGTACTTC	CASSIDSGYEQYF	TRBJ2-7	-	-	TRBV19
TGTGCCAGCAGTGGTAAACTAGCGGGAGGGAACACCGGGGAGCTGTTTTTT	CASSGKLAGGNTGELFF	TRBJ2-2	-	TRBD2	TRBV2
TGTGCCAGCAGTGACGACAACAGGGGGAACGGCTACACCTTC	CASSDDNRGNGYTF	TRBJ1-2	-	TRBD1	TRBV6-4
TGTGCCAGCAGTGAATTTAACGGAGATACGCAGTATTTT	CASSEFNGDTQYF	TRBJ2-3	-	-	TRBV25-1
TGTGCCAGCAGCTCCACAAAAGCGGGAGGGCCGTATGAGCAGTTCTTC	CASSSTKAGGPYEQFF	TRBJ2-1	few	TRBD2	TRBV7-8
TGTGCCAGCAGCCCCCGTAATCGTGGAGACTACAATGAGCAGTTCTTC	CASSPRNRGDYNEQFF	TRBJ2-1	-	-	TRBV7-3
TGTGCCAGCAACACGGGGGGCACAAGTGAGCAGTTCTTC	CASNTGGTSEQFF	TRBJ2-1	few	-	TRBV9
TGTGCCAGGGGGGGACAGGCCTCCTACGAGCAGTACTTC	CARGGQASYEQYF	TRBJ2-7	-	TRBD1	TRBV2
TGTGCCAGCAGTGACAGGGGTCACTTCAATAATTCACCCCTCCACTTT	CASSDRGHFNNSPLHF	TRBJ1-6	-	-	TRBV2
TGCGCCAGCAGCCAAGATAGGGGCTACGAGCAGTACTTC	CASSQDRGYEQYF	TRBJ2-7	once	-	TRBV4-1
TGCGCCAGCGCCGGCCCGGACACAGATACGCAGTATTTT	CASAGPDTDTQYF	TRBJ2-3	-	-	TRBV5-1
TGTGCCAGCTCCCTCTCTCGGGAGTTCTATACGCAGTATTTT	CASSLSREFYTQYF	TRBJ2-3	-	-	TRBV27